This TCR beta chain was captured in a study of T cell responses to AZD1222 COVID-19 vaccine. Study results and caveats: Vaccine-associated CD4 TCRs ranged over spike, dominating at 160-218 and 743-854.

The CDR3 is 16 amino acids. The germline V gene has CDR1 SGHRS and CDR2 YFSETQ. Trimming left V 0 bases short and J 0 bases short, with 10 bases between. Concerning this clone: Its antigen is not known.

Assay: immunoSEQ multiplex PCR; the TCRdb copy retains only in-frame clones and omits some. The sample records some 170,000 clones, 90% to 95% being singletons. The gene calls are TRBV5-1 and TRBJ2-1; tentatively, D is TRBD2 (6 bases). The material was peripheral blood, obtained on day 0 of MenACWY control vaccination. The TCR comes from an adult in good health. The CDR3 sequence is CASSLAAGPSYNEQFF. As DNA, the CDR3 is TGCGCCAGCAGCTTGGCTGCGGGACCCTCCTACAATGAGCAGTTCTTC. The entire variable domain, with the rest obtained from reference TRBV5-1 and TRBJ2-1, is as follows: KAGVTQTPRYLIKTRGQQVTLSCSPISGHRSVSWYQQTPGQGLQFLFEYFSETQRNKGNFPGRFSGRQFSNSRSEMNVSTLELGDSALYLCASSLAAGPSYNEQFFGPGTRLTVL.